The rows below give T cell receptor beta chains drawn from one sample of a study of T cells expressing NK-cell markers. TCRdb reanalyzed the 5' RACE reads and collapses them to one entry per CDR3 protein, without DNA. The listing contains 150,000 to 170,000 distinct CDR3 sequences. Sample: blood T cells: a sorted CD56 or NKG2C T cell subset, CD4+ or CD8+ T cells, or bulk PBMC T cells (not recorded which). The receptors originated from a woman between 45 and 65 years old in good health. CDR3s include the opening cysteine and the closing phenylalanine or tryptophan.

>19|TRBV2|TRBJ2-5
CASSDLLATQYSGQETQYF
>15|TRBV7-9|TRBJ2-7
CASSSPGTGFYEQYF
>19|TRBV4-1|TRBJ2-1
CASSQEDLTSGGTYNEQFF
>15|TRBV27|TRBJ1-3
CASSLLGGAGNTIYF
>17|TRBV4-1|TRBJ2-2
CASSQEVSGAFTGELFF
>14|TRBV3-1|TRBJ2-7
CASSQVGTPIEQYF
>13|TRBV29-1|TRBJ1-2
CSVEKVDHYGYTF
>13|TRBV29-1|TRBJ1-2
CSVGRTGSYGYTF
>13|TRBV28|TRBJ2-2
CASSFMSTGELFF
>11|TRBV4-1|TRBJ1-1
CASGWSTEAFF
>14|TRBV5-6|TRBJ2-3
CASSSEWSTDTQYF
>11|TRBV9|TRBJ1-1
CASSDAHEAFF
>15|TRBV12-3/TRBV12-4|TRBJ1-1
CASGVYRDGGTEAFF
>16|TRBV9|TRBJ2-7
CASSANAGTVDGEQYF
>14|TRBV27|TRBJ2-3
CASRPWSFTDTQYF
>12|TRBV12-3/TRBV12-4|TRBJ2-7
CASSNLRNEQYF
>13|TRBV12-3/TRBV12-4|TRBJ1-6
CASRRDGNSPLHF
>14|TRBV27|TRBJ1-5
CASSSRQSNQPQHF
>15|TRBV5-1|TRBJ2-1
CASSLTSGVNNEQFF
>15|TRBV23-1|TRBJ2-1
CASSLGASGSNEQFF
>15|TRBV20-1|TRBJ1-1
CSARDYRDRGYETFF
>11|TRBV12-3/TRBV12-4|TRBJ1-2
CASSSGLGYTF
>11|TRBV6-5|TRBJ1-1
CASRRAAEAFF
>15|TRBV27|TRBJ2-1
CASKSLTGGFNEQFF
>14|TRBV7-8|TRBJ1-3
CASSLQGSGNTIYF
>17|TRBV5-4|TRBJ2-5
CASSLDASSGYQETQYF
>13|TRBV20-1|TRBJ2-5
CSARDRGKETQYF
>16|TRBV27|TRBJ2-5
CASSFLGQGAGETQYF
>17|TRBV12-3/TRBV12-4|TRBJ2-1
CASSYRAHASSYNEQFF